Presented here are 27 T cell receptor beta chains from one specimen sequenced in a study of blood T cell repertoires in COVID-19. Measured with immunoSEQ multiplex PCR; TCRdb has only the in-frame clones, and not every one. The sample includes fewer than 400,000 clones, 85% to 90% of them seen just once. Sequencing was performed on peripheral blood. These receptor sequences come from a human donor in a cohort sampled during active COVID-19.

The chain has TRBV3-1 (or the pseudogene TRBV3-2) and TRBJ2-1; TRBD2 matches at 8 bases. Germline V lookup: CDR1 LGHDT, CDR2 YNNKEL (reference sequence). Trimming took 3 bases from V and 10 from J; bases not matched to a gene: 14. The CDR3 contains 16 residues. The CDR3: CASSQRAGASGREQFF. The CDR3 DNA reads TGTGCCAGCAGCCAGAGAGCGGGGGCCTCGGGGCGCGAGCAGTTCTTC.

The chain couples TRBV12-3 or TRBV12-4 to TRBJ2-1, with 8 bases fitting TRBD1. The CDR3 extends over 13 amino acids. The junction had 4 bases not matched to a gene; V was cut back by 6 bases and J by 6 bases. CDR3 residues: CASRHTGGNEQFF. CDR3 DNA sequence: TGTGCCAGCAGGCACACAGGGGGCAATGAGCAGTTCTTC.

This chain connects TRBV28 to TRBJ1-5; a possible D gene is TRBD1 (5 bases). Germline lookup yields CDR1 MDHEN and CDR2 SYDVKM. V was shortened by 2 bases and J by 4 bases, with 9 bases between the two germline ends. The CDR3 is made up of 14 amino acids. In DNA form, the CDR3 reads TGTGCCAGCAGTTTAAGGCGGGGGAATCAGCCCCAGCATTTT. Its protein product is CASSLRRGNQPQHF.

V is TRBV5-8 and J is TRBJ1-1, with TRBD1 identical over 12 bases. The CDR3 is made up of 14 amino acids. Germline CDR1 and CDR2: SGHTS and YDEGEE. With 4 bases clipped from V and 7 bases from J, the junction kept 5 bases outside the gene matches. The CDR3 nucleotides read TGTGCCAGCAGCGGGGACAGGGGGCGGATTGAAGCTTTCTTT. The encoded protein is CASSGDRGRIEAFF.

The V and J genes are TRBV5-4 and TRBJ2-5, with 7 bases aligning to TRBD1. Germline V gene lookup returns CDR1 SGHNT and CDR2 YYREEE (reference sequence). The CDR3 has 14 amino acids. V was pared by 0 bases and J by 2 bases, with 1 base of the junction left unmatched. This CDR3 is CASSLAGQQETQYF. The CDR3 DNA reads as TGTGCCAGCAGCTTGGCGGGACAGCAAGAGACCCAGTACTTC.

The rearrangement links TRBV5-8 to TRBJ2-1, with D perhaps matching TRBD1 (5 bases). The V gene's germline CDR1 is SGHTS and CDR2 YDEGEE. The CDR3 covers 15 residues. The germline V and J ends were trimmed by 0 bases and 5 bases, with 12 bases remaining between them. Here the CDR3 DNA reads TGTGCCAGCAGCTTGGAAGGGGCCTCAGACAATGAGCAGTTCTTC. It codes for CASSLEGASDNEQFF.

This clone was recorded only once. V is TRBV7-2 and J is TRBJ1-1, with D unclear. Germline CDR1 reads SGHTA; CDR2 reads FQGNSA. This CDR3 is built from 13 residues. V was shortened by 5 bases and J by 4 bases, with 11 bases between the two germline ends. The chain's CDR3 is CASSETRSTEAFF. In nucleotides, the CDR3 is TGTGCCAGCAGCGAAACACGGAGCACTGAAGCTTTCTTT.

The rearrangement links TRBV27 to TRBJ2-4; TRBD1 matches at 9 bases. The CDR3 spans 18 residues. The junction had 9 bases not matched to a gene; V was cut back by 3 bases and J by 0 bases. Germline loops: CDR1 MNHEY, CDR2 SMNVEV (reference sequence). In nucleotides, the CDR3 is TGTGCCAGCAGTTTTCTGACAGGGGGGGGCCTAGCCAAAAACATTCAGTACTTC. This sequence encodes CASSFLTGGGLAKNIQYF.

The V gene is TRBV19, the J gene TRBJ2-3; unclear D gene. Germline V gene sequence: CDR1 LNHDA, CDR2 SQIVND (reference sequence). The CDR3 loop spans 15 amino acids. Trimming shortened V by 1 base and J by 8 bases, and 16 bases separated the two germline ends. DNA for the CDR3: TGTGCCAGTAGTATAGGTCCGGGTAATATAGTTACGCAGTATTTT. This sequence encodes CASSIGPGNIVTQYF.

The gene calls are TRBV28 and TRBJ2-1; 9 nucleotides line up with TRBD1. Germline CDR1 reads MDHEN; CDR2 reads SYDVKM. After removal of 7 bases from V and 7 bases from J, the junction contained 11 bases not matched to a gene. The CDR3 loop spans 15 amino acids. The CDR3 DNA reads as TGTGCCAGCACTCCCGGGACAGGGAATTTGAATGAGCAGTTCTTC. Encoded protein: CASTPGTGNLNEQFF. Together with reference TRBV28 and TRBJ2-1, the CDR3 gives the full variable domain: DVKVTQSSRYLVKRTGEKVFLECVQDMDHENMFWYRQDPGLGLRLIYFSYDVKMKEKGDIPEGYSVSREKKERFSLILESASTNQTSMYLCASTPGTGNLNEQFFGPGTRLTVL.

This chain joins TRBV19 and TRBJ2-5; 10 positions match TRBD2. The CDR3 is made up of 17 amino acids. Germline CDR1 reads LNHDA; CDR2 reads SQIVND (reference sequence). With 3 bases clipped from V and 5 bases from J, the junction kept 12 bases outside the gene matches. The CDR3 loop is CASSMRTSGRVSETQYF. Written as DNA, the CDR3 is TGTGCCAGTAGTATGCGGACGAGCGGGAGGGTTTCGGAGACCCAGTACTTC.

The chain employs TRBV7-3 and TRBJ2-5; 10 bases map to TRBD2. CDR3 size: 17 residues. Germline-derived CDR1 and CDR2 are SGHTA and FQGTGA. V lost 1 base to trimming and J lost 5 bases; unmatched junction nucleotides: 10. In DNA, the CDR3 is TGTGCCAGCAGCTTAAGGGCTAGCGGGGGCCGAGCGGAGACCCAGTACTTC. Amino acids: CASSLRASGGRAETQYF. The full variable domain, completed using reference TRBV7-3 and TRBJ2-5, is GAGVSQTPSNKVTEKGKYVELRCDPISGHTALYWYRQSLGQGPEFLIYFQGTGAADDSGLPNDRFFAVRPEGSVSTLKIQRTERGDSAVYLCASSLRASGGRAETQYFGPGTRLLVL.

The chain combines TRBV19 with TRBJ1-6; TRBD1 matches 9 bases. CDR1 is LNHDA and CDR2 is SQIVND in the germline V gene (reference sequence). This CDR3 has 14 residues. V shed 10 bases, J shed 5 bases, and the junction held 6 bases outside the gene matches. CDR3 sequence: CATWTGVDNSPLHF. The CDR3 DNA reads as TGTGCCACCTGGACAGGGGTAGATAATTCACCCCTCCACTTT.

The rearrangement uses TRBV24-1 and TRBJ2-5, with D perhaps matching TRBD1 (6 bases). Germline V gene data show CDR1 as KGHDR and CDR2 as SFDVKD. V gave up 8 bases and J gave up 1 base, with 10 bases separating them. The CDR3 runs to 13 residues. CDR3 sequence reads: CATKGHLQETQYF. CDR3 coding DNA: TGTGCCACCAAGGGACACCTCCAAGAGACCCAGTACTTC.

The rearrangement uses TRBV28 and TRBJ1-4; TRBD1 agrees at 7 bases. The CDR3 is 16 residues long. CDR1 MDHEN and CDR2 SYDVKM come from the germline V gene. Trimming took 3 bases from V and 8 from J; bases not matched to a gene: 12. This chain's CDR3 is CASSFTPQGLGEKLFF. CDR3 DNA sequence: TGTGCCAGCAGTTTCACCCCACAGGGGCTAGGAGAAAAACTGTTTTTT.

The V and J genes are TRBV3-1 (or the pseudogene TRBV3-2) and TRBJ2-5; the match to TRBD2 covers 9 bases. The J segment lost 5 bases and the V segment lost 0 bases, leaving 4 bases of the junction unmatched. Germline CDR1 reads LGHDT; CDR2 reads YNNKEL (reference sequence). CDR3 size: 15 residues. Written as DNA, the CDR3 is TGTGCCAGCAGCCAAGAGAGTAGCGGGAGTGAGACCCAGTACTTC. Protein: CASSQESSGSETQYF.

This chain joins TRBV6-9 and TRBJ2-1, with TRBD2 matching 11 bases. The CDR3 spans 19 residues. Germline-derived CDR1 and CDR2 are MNHGY and SVAAGI. V lost 2 bases and J lost 0; bases outside the gene matches: 9. CDR3: CASSYDRLAGGSSYNEQFF. CDR3 coding DNA: TGTGCCAGCAGTTATGATCGCCTAGCGGGGGGAAGCTCCTACAATGAGCAGTTCTTC.

Only a few counts were recorded for this clone. The chain recombines TRBV6-5 with TRBJ1-5, with TRBD1 matching over 7 bases. The CDR3 is made up of 15 amino acids. CDR1 and CDR2 from the germline V gene are MNHEY and SVGAGI. Trimming cost V 6 bases and J 0 bases; bases outside gene matches: 5. The CDR3 DNA is TGTGCCAGCAGACCAGGGGGTGATAGCAATCAGCCCCAGCATTTT. Translation gives CASRPGGDSNQPQHF.

The J gene is TRBJ1-1, the V gene TRBV5-1; D unresolved. CDR1 and CDR2 from the germline V gene are SGHRS and YFSETQ. The V end lost 3 bases, the J end lost 4 bases, and 13 bases lay between the germline ends. The CDR3 totals 14 residues. The DNA of the CDR3 is TGCGCCAGCAGCTCGGGGTGGTTTGGCACTGAAGCTTTCTTT. This translates into CASSSGWFGTEAFF.

The V and J genes are TRBV28 and TRBJ1-5; D remains unclear. Germline CDR1 MDHEN, CDR2 SYDVKM. V lost 6 bases to trimming and J lost 7 bases, with 13 bases between them. CDR3 size: 13 residues. The CDR3 nucleotides are TGTGCCAGCAGGGTACGCAGGTACCAGCCCCAGCATTTT. Translation: CASRVRRYQPQHF.

The genes are TRBV11-2 and TRBJ2-3, with TRBD2 identical over 9 bases. With V trimmed by 1 base and J by 2 bases, 10 bases remained unmatched. CDR1 is SGHAT and CDR2 is FQNNGV in the germline V gene. The CDR3 runs 18 residues. The CDR3 DNA sequence: TGTGCCAGCAGCTTAGTCGCGGGGGGGAATTTGGTCACAGATACGCAGTATTTT. The encoded protein is CASSLVAGGNLVTDTQYF.

The V and J genes are TRBV4-1 and TRBJ1-6; maybe TRBD1 (6 bases). CDR1 and CDR2 from the germline V gene are MGHRA and YSYEKL. The V end was cut by 3 bases, the J end by 10 bases, with 22 bases between. This CDR3 contains 17 residues. CDR3 region: CASSHLWFGGARSPLHF. For the CDR3, the DNA is TGCGCCAGCAGCCACCTTTGGTTCGGGGGGGCGAGGTCACCCCTCCACTTT.

This chain uses TRBV28 with TRBJ1-1; TRBD1 is a possible D gene (6 bases). There are 16 residues in the CDR3. CDR1 is MDHEN, CDR2 SYDVKM, per germline. Trimming left V 2 bases short and J 1 base short, with 14 bases between. The CDR3 bases are TGTGCCAGCAGTTTAGCAGGGGTATTACGGAACACTGAAGCTTTCTTT. This gives the protein CASSLAGVLRNTEAFF.

The chain links TRBV4-1 to TRBJ1-1; TRBD1 agrees at 10 bases. The CDR3 has 16 residues. The germline V gene has CDR1 MGHRA and CDR2 YSYEKL. V lost 2 bases, J lost 3 bases, and 6 bases stayed unmatched. The CDR3 is CASSQRMGQGHTEAFF. In DNA, the CDR3 is TGCGCCAGCAGCCAACGAATGGGACAGGGGCACACTGAAGCTTTCTTT.

To note about this clone: Additional DNA sequences in this sample encode the identical CDR3. The V and J genes are TRBV6-5 and TRBJ1-3, with 8 nucleotides matching TRBD1. CDR3 length: 13 amino acids. J lost 2 bases, V lost 6 bases, and 0 bases had no gene match. Germline CDR1 MNHEY, CDR2 SVGAGI. The CDR3 region has the DNA TGTGCCAGCAGACAGGGGGCTGGAAACACCATATATTTT. This codes for CASRQGAGNTIYF.

The chain combines TRBV9 with TRBJ2-4, with a tentative D call TRBD1 (7 bases). CDR3 length: 15 residues. Germline CDR1 is SGDLS and CDR2 is YYNGEE. V lost 2 bases to trimming and J lost 7 bases, with 16 bases between them. The CDR3 protein is CASSVTTGDFNIQYF. CDR3 coding DNA: TGTGCCAGCAGCGTTACTACAGGGGACTTCAACATTCAGTACTTC.

The chain has TRBV30 and TRBJ1-1, with TRBD1 identical over 8 bases. The germline V gene has CDR1 GTSNPN and CDR2 SVGIG (reference sequence). The V and J ends lost 0 bases and 0 bases, in that order; junction bases with no gene match: 9. The CDR3 consists of 17 residues. DNA for the CDR3: TGTGCCTGGAGTGTACGCCAGGGGGCGATTATGAACACTGAAGCTTTCTTT. Amino acid sequence: CAWSVRQGAIMNTEAFF.